The 11 T cell receptor beta chains in this list originate from one sample, sequenced in a study of blood T cell repertoires in COVID-19. Libraries were prepared by immunoSEQ multiplex PCR; TCRdb keeps only in-frame clonotypes and omits some of them. The table shows roughly 96,000 clones, with roughly 82% occurring only once. Sequencing used peripheral blood. These receptors were collected from an elderly man with acute or convalescent COVID-19.

This chain links TRBV27 with TRBJ1-6; D is unclear. CDR3 size: 14 residues. Germline-derived CDR1 and CDR2 are MNHEY and SMNVEV (reference sequence). V was pared by 3 bases and J by 0 bases, with 3 bases between. CDR3 sequence reads: CASSFGSYNSPLHF. The CDR3 DNA sequence: TGTGCCAGCAGTTTCGGCTCCTATAATTCACCCCTCCACTTT.

The CDR3 nucleotides are TGTGCCAGCAGCTTTAGCCAGGGGCGGACTGAAGCTTTCTTT. It codes for CASSFSQGRTEAFF. The chain recombines TRBV7-9 with TRBJ1-1; D perhaps matches TRBD1 (6 bases). In germline, CDR1 is SEHNR, CDR2 FQNEAQ (reference sequence). The V and J ends lost 3 bases and 5 bases respectively, with 13 bases between them. The length of the CDR3 is 14 residues.

The chain couples TRBV9 to TRBJ1-2; a weak D match, TRBD1 (6 bases). V lost 0 bases, J lost 2 bases, and 11 bases lay in between. Looked up from germline, CDR1 is SGDLS and CDR2 is YYNGEE. This CDR3 has 15 amino acids. CDR3 in amino acids: CASSVGGTLNYGYTF. CDR3 bases: TGTGCCAGCAGCGTAGGTGGGACACTCAACTATGGCTACACCTTC.

This clone came up a few times. The rearrangement joins TRBV14 to TRBJ2-2; no clear D gene. There are 15 residues in the CDR3. The germline V and J ends were trimmed by 1 base and 6 bases, with 12 bases remaining between them. Germline-derived CDR1 and CDR2 are SGHDN and FVKESK. In DNA, the CDR3 is TGTGCCAGCAGCCAAGGGGCAATTCCTCCCGGGGAGCTGTTTTTT. This codes for CASSQGAIPPGELFF.

The chain has TRBV28 and TRBJ2-7; D call uncertain. V lost 6 bases to trimming and J lost 12 bases, with 9 bases between them. CDR1 is MDHEN, CDR2 SYDVKM, per germline. The CDR3 contains 9 residues. The CDR3 sequence is CASSRPPYF. CDR3 DNA: TGTGCCAGCAGCCGTCCCCCGTACTTC.

Only a few counts were recorded for this clone. The rearrangement uses TRBV4-1 and TRBJ2-5; tentatively, D is TRBD1 (5 bases). Trimming pared 0 bases from V and 10 bases from J, leaving 12 bases between. Germline assignment: CDR1 MGHRA and CDR2 YSYEKL. The CDR3 consists of 13 residues. The chain's CDR3 is CASSQDVERGQYF. For the CDR3, the DNA is TGCGCCAGCAGCCAAGATGTGGAAAGGGGCCAGTACTTC.

A single count supports this clone. This sequence joins TRBV5-6 and TRBJ1-3; D is possibly TRBD1 (5 bases). CDR3 size: 15 residues. Between the trimmed V and J ends, which lost 4 bases and 5 bases, there was a span of 16 bases. Germline assignment: CDR1 SGHDT and CDR2 YYEEEE. DNA for the CDR3: TGTGCCAGCAGCCCGCTTCTAGGGGTGAGAAACACCATATATTTT. This codes for CASSPLLGVRNTIYF. The full variable domain, in which reference TRBV5-6 and TRBJ1-3 provide the parts outside the CDR3, is DAGVTQSPTHLIKTRGQQVTLRCSPKSGHDTVSWYQQALGQGPQFIFQYYEEEERQRGNFPDRFSGHQFPNYSSELNVNALLLGDSALYLCASSPLLGVRNTIYFGEGSWLTVV.

As DNA, the CDR3 is TGTGCCAGCTCCCAGACCAGGATCTTCGAGCAGTACTTC. Translating it yields CASSQTRIFEQYF. The chain joins TRBV27 to TRBJ2-7; D unresolved. Germline values: CDR1 MNHEY, CDR2 SMNVEV (reference sequence). With 8 bases removed from V and 6 bases from J, the gap between germline ends came to 17 bases. This CDR3 spans 13 amino acids.

This clone was seen once. This chain links TRBV3-1 (or the pseudogene TRBV3-2) with TRBJ2-1; no clear D gene. The germline gives CDR1 LGHDT, CDR2 YNNKEL (reference sequence). The CDR3 runs 14 residues. Trimming removed 0 bases at V and 7 bases at J, with 10 bases between. CDR3: CASSQDFSWNEQFF. As DNA, the CDR3 is TGTGCCAGCAGCCAAGACTTTAGCTGGAATGAGCAGTTCTTC.

This clone was observed a single time. The rearrangement links TRBV27 to TRBJ1-3; 11 bases agree with TRBD1. The CDR3 is made up of 16 amino acids. The germline V gene encodes CDR1 MNHEY and CDR2 SMNVEV (reference sequence). V dropped 6 bases and J dropped 6; count of bases not matched to a gene: 10. In DNA, the CDR3 is TGTGCCAGCAGCCGGACAGGGGGCGCCGGCAAAAACACCATATATTTT. Its translation: CASSRTGGAGKNTIYF.

The genes are TRBV7-6 and TRBJ2-5, with 9 bases fitting TRBD2. V trimming: 5 bases; J trimming: 5 bases; junction bases outside the gene matches: 9. The CDR3 runs to 15 residues. Germline CDR1 and CDR2: SGHVS and FNYEAQ. The chain's CDR3 is CASSDSGGPVETQYF. Written as DNA, the CDR3 is TGTGCCAGCAGCGATAGCGGGGGCCCCGTGGAGACCCAGTACTTC.